This TCR beta chain was profiled in a study of response to subunit inactivated influenza vaccine. Study results and caveats: There was a suggestion from the authors that each seasonal influenza vaccination recruits few new T cells.

TCRdb passed the RT-PCR reads through MiXCR, listing each CDR3 protein once. The sample shows about 570,000 distinct CDR3 sequences, about 11% of them seen only once. In the case of this clonotype: The antigen remains undetermined.

Trimming left V 7 bases short and J 4 bases short, with 13 bases between. Germline V gene lookup returns CDR1 SEHNR and CDR2 FQNEAQ (reference sequence). The CDR3 runs to 13 residues. The data were also submitted as part of a second study, on T cells expressing NK-cell markers. That study adds: Researchers built TCR beta cDNA using 5'RACE template switching with UMIs. Eight donors were sequenced, seven testing HCMV-seropositive and one testing seronegative.

The rearrangement uses TRBV7-9 and TRBJ1-2; D uncertain. The source was PBMCs from blood, collected on the day of vaccination. This clonotype was sampled from a man in his forties or fifties who received an inactivated influenza vaccine. Written as DNA, the CDR3 is TGTGCCAGCAACCCTCCGTGGGCCTATGGCTACACCTTC. It codes for CASNPPWAYGYTF.